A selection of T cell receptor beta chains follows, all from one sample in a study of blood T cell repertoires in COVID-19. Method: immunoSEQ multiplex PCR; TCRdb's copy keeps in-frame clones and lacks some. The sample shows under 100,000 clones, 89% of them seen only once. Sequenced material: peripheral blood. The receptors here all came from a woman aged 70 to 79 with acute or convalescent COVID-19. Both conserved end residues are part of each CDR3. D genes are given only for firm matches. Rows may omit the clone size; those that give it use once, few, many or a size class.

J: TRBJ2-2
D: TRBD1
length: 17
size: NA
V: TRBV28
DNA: TGTGCCAGCATCCCTTATCGGGGACAGCAGAACACCGGGGAGCTGTTTTTT
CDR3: CASIPYRGQQNTGELFF

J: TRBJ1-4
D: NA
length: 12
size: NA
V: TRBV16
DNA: TGTGCCAGCAGCCAGATCGCGGGAAAACTGTTTTTT
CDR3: CASSQIAGKLFF

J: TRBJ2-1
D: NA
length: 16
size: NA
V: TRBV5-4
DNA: TGTGCCAGCAGCTTGGTAGGCGGGGGCCTGGGGAATGAGCAGTTCTTC
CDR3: CASSLVGGGLGNEQFF

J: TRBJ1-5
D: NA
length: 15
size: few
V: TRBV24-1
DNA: TGTGCCACCAGTGAGGCGGGGAGAGGCAATCAGCCCCAGCATTTT
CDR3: CATSEAGRGNQPQHF

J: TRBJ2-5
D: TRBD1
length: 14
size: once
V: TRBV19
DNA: TGTGCCAGCTCCGACAGGGGATGGATGGAGACCCAGTACTTC
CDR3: CASSDRGWMETQYF

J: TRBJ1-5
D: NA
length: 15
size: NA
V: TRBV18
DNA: TGTGCCAGCTCACCCGAGACAAATATGGATCAGCCCCAGCATTTT
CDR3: CASSPETNMDQPQHF

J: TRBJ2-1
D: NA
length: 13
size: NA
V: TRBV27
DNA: TGTGCCAGCAGTTTGCGTAGTCTAGGCGAGCAGTTCTTC
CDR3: CASSLRSLGEQFF

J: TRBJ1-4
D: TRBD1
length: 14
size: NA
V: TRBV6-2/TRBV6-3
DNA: TGTGCCAGCAGTTACTCGGACAGGAATGAAAAACTGTTTTTT
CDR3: CASSYSDRNEKLFF

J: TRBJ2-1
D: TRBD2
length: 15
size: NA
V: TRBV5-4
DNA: TGTGCCAGCAGTCTTCTAGCGGGAGGAGGGAATGAGCAGTTCTTC
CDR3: CASSLLAGGGNEQFF

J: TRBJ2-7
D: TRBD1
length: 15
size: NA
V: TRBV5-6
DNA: TGTGCCAGCAGCTTAACGGGACAGGGGGTCTACGAGCAGTACTTC
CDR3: CASSLTGQGVYEQYF

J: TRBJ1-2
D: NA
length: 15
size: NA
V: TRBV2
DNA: TGTGCCAGCAGTGTAGTCCCAGGGGCCACAGGGGGCTACACCTTC
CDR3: CASSVVPGATGGYTF

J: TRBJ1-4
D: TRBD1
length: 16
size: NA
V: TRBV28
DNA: TGTGCCAGCAGTTTACAAGGGACAGCCCTTAATGAAAAACTGTTTTTT
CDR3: CASSLQGTALNEKLFF

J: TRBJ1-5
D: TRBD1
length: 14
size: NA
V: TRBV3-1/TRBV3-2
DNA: TGTGCCAGCAGCACCGGACAGGATCGACAGCCCCAGCATTTT
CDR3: CASSTGQDRQPQHF

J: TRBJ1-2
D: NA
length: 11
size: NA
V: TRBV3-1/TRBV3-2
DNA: TGTGCCAGCAGCCGAGGATTATCCTACACCTTC
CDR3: CASSRGLSYTF

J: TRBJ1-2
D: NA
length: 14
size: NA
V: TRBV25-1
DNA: TGTGCCAGCAGTGAATGGAACAGCCACTATGGCTACACCTTC
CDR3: CASSEWNSHYGYTF

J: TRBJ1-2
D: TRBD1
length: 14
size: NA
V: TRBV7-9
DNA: TGTGCCAGCAGCCTCGGGACAGGGGTAGATGGCTACACCTTC
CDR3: CASSLGTGVDGYTF

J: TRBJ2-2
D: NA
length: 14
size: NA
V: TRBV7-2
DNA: TGTGCCAGCACCCCTCAAGCCGGTAGCGGGGAGCTGTTTTTT
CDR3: CASTPQAGSGELFF